Described below is a single TCR beta chain sequence and its context. No cognate antigen has been identified for it. The entry originates in a study of monozygotic twins with inflammatory bowel disease (dated by TCRdb to about 2019). The study in broad terms: In total, 28 monozygotic twin pairs made up the full study: 19 Danish pairs, all IBD-discordant, plus nine German pairs, of which four were IBD-concordant and five were IBD-discordant. The search for disease-associated traits relied mainly on comparing IBD patients with their genetically identical healthy co-twins within discordant pairs. Each individual had, on average, about 151 000 unique TCRalpha sequences and 181 000 unique TCRbeta sequences available for analysis.

From each donor, a roughly 2.7 ml peripheral blood sample was drawn into PAXgene tubes and stored at -80 degrees C. Without T cell sorting, total RNA was isolated from whole blood using the PAXgene blood miRNA kit on an automated QIAcube. Peripheral blood from monozygotic twin pairs concordant or discordant for inflammatory bowel disease was subjected to deep TCRalpha and TCRbeta repertoire profiling with unique molecular barcoding. For every twin pair, smoking habits were documented, and each individual was categorised as a current, former or never smoker. The protocol used for the library was 5' RACE. For each TCR library, around 3,800 ng of total RNA was used. cDNA was synthesized with SMARTScribe reverse transcriptase in eight separate reactions per sample. During cDNA synthesis, template switching was used to introduce unique molecular identifiers that contained a 6-nucleotide sample barcode. Two nested PCRs of around 16 and 10 cycles amplified the TCRalpha and TCRbeta cDNA, and bead purification followed each PCR. Before amplification, the cDNA was treated with uracil DNA-glycosylase and purified using the QIAquick PCR purification kit. The second PCR added Illumina TruSeq-compatible adapters along with sample-specific barcodes. TapeStation and Qubit were used to check library quality and concentration, and 5 ng of each library went into the pool. The pooled libraries were sequenced with 2 x 100 bp reads and custom sequencing primers on an Illumina HiSeq2500 single-index Rapid Run. Concerning the study's data processing: MiGEC version 1.2.6 was used for UMI-based consensus assembly, which corrected PCR and sequencing errors. MiXCR version 2.1.1 was used to carry out V(D)J alignment, clonotype assembly and CDR3 extraction. Normalisation of gene usage, clonotype sharing and MAIT/NKT TCR abundance was achieved by analysing the top 1000, 10 000 and 20 000 clonotypes per sample. Diversity was computed as the inverse Simpson index with the vegan R package after downsampling to 27 000 UMIs. Paired Mann-Whitney U tests were applied to discordant twin pairs, and Benjamini-Hochberg correction was used for multiple testing. With the reads reprocessed by TCRdb, a single entry stands for each CDR3 protein sequence and no DNA is reported. The V and J calls come from TCRdb's annotation, not from the publication. This sample's table carries around 370,000 distinct CDR3 sequences. The ten largest clonotypes hold just over 2.5% of the sample.

What the research found in general, with its limitations: Compared with healthy twins, IBD patients had fewer clonotypes in common with other individuals, a difference most pronounced in patients showing signs of disease activity. No single strong signal or clonotype linked to IBD turned up in the results, so the idea that one exists was not supported. Concordant and discordant twins showed no difference in repertoire similarity, possibly because of limited statistical power. A decrease in TCRbeta repertoire diversity, as measured by inverse Simpson index, was observed in IBD patients compared with their healthy co-twins. Background noise and inter-individual variability may have been introduced into the repertoires by the differing immunosuppressive treatments among patients. The analysis was unable to tell different T cell subtypes apart.

According to the germline V gene, CDR1 reads SGHRS and CDR2 reads YFSETQ. The CDR3, from cysteine to phenylalanine, totals 13 residues. Only the protein is on record. This TCR derives from a human donor with ulcerative colitis or Crohn's disease, or a healthy co-twin of an affected twin (not recorded which). The chain uses TRBV5-1 and TRBJ2-7; TCRdb indicates TRBD1, and absent DNA this call remains unverified. Sequenced input: blood. CDR3 loop: CASNRDRPYEQYF.